Shown below are 17 T cell receptor beta chains from a single sample sequenced in a study of blood T cell repertoires in COVID-19. The assay was immunoSEQ multiplex PCR, and TCRdb's table has in-frame clones only and misses some. The table records 89,000 or so clones, approximately 81% of them present only once. Sequencing was performed on peripheral blood. The receptors originated from a man aged 80 or over with acute or convalescent COVID-19.

The V gene is TRBV28, the J gene TRBJ2-6; 7 nucleotides match TRBD1. CDR3 length equals 15 residues. J was trimmed by 4 bases and V by 6 bases; bases with no gene match: 6. Germline V gene lookup returns CDR1 MDHEN and CDR2 SYDVKM. CDR3 bases: TGTGCCAGCAGCAAACAGGGGCTAGGGGCCAACGTCCTGACTTTC. Translation: CASSKQGLGANVLTF. Supplemented by reference TRBV28 and TRBJ2-6, the full variable domain reads DVKVTQSSRYLVKRTGEKVFLECVQDMDHENMFWYRQDPGLGLRLIYFSYDVKMKEKGDIPEGYSVSREKKERFSLILESASTNQTSMYLCASSKQGLGANVLTFGAGSRLTVL.

This clone was observed a few times. This chain uses TRBV5-5 with TRBJ1-1; no firm D call. Germline CDR1 reads SGHKS; CDR2 reads YYEKEE (reference sequence). The V end lost 2 bases, the J end lost 6 bases, and 5 bases lay between the germline ends. CDR3 length: 11 amino acids. CDR3 bases: TGTGCCAGCAGCTTTTTATCTGAAGCTTTCTTT. Translating gives CASSFLSEAFF. The complete variable domain, with remaining parts taken from reference TRBV5-5 and TRBJ1-1, reads DAGVTQSPTHLIKTRGQQVTLRCSPISGHKSVSWYQQVLGQGPQFIFQYYEKEERGRGNFPDRFSARQFPNYSSELNVNALLLGDSALYLCASSFLSEAFFGQGTRLTVV.

The chain is built from TRBV18 and TRBJ1-5; 7 bases match TRBD1. In germline, CDR1 is KGHSH, CDR2 LQKENI. The CDR3 spans 16 residues. Trimming cost V 4 bases and J 2 bases; bases outside gene matches: 8. CDR3 sequence (DNA): TGTGCCAGCTCACTCCGACAGGGTCAGGGCAATCAGCCCCAGCATTTT. This codes for CASSLRQGQGNQPQHF.

The gene calls are TRBV7-9 and TRBJ2-3; the D gene is possibly TRBD2 (6 bases). This CDR3 region has 16 residues. Trimming stripped 4 bases from V and 0 bases from J, with 14 bases between. Germline CDR1 is SEHNR and CDR2 is FQNEAQ (reference sequence). The CDR3 DNA is TGTGCCAGCAGCTCCGACGGGGGAGGAAGCACAGATACGCAGTATTTT. Residues: CASSSDGGGSTDTQYF.

This chain joins TRBV5-1 and TRBJ1-1; 8 nucleotides agree with TRBD1. The length of the CDR3 is 17 residues. Germline CDR1 reads SGHRS; CDR2 reads YFSETQ. The V segment lost 1 base and the J segment 1 base; nucleotides outside the gene matches: 9. The CDR3 loop is CASSLSSGTGWNTEAFF. In DNA form, the CDR3 reads TGCGCCAGCAGCTTGTCTTCCGGGACAGGCTGGAACACTGAAGCTTTCTTT.

Written as DNA, the CDR3 is TGTGCCAGCAGAATAGGGGGCCTACAGGAAAATTACTATGGCTACACCTTC. This codes for CASRIGGLQENYYGYTF. The chain has TRBV5-4 and TRBJ1-2; 7 bases are a match to TRBD1. Germline loops: CDR1 SGHNT, CDR2 YYREEE (reference sequence). V lost 5 bases, J lost 3 bases, and 16 bases stayed unmatched. The CDR3 runs 17 residues.

This clone has a handful of counts. J is TRBJ1-3 and V is TRBV10-3; D is unclear. Trimming shortened V by 7 bases and J by 0 bases, and 10 bases separated the two germline ends. This CDR3 contains 14 residues. Per germline, CDR1 ENHRY and CDR2 SYGVKD. Written as DNA, the CDR3 is TGTGCCATCACCTCGGCAGGCTCTGGAAACACCATATATTTT. It encodes CAITSAGSGNTIYF.

The V call is TRBV6-5, the J call TRBJ2-4; perhaps TRBD2 as D (5 bases). The CDR3 loop spans 12 amino acids. Germline loops: CDR1 MNHEY, CDR2 SVGAGI. V lost 7 bases, J lost 8 bases, and 12 bases lay in between. CDR3 loop: CASTFNGDIQYF. As DNA, the CDR3 is TGTGCCAGCACCTTCAACGGGGACATTCAGTACTTC.

The gene calls are TRBV19 and TRBJ1-5; 9 nucleotides match TRBD1. Germline assignment: CDR1 LNHDA and CDR2 SQIVND (reference sequence). This CDR3 region has 17 residues. The J segment lost 7 bases and the V segment lost 3 bases, leaving 13 bases of the junction unmatched. CDR3 amino acids: CASSMGPPQGAEQPQHF. The DNA for the CDR3 is TGTGCCAGTAGTATGGGCCCCCCACAGGGGGCTGAGCAGCCCCAGCATTTT.

The rearrangement links TRBV18 to TRBJ1-4; no reliable D call. V was pared by 2 bases and J by 4 bases, with 20 bases between. Germline CDR1 reads KGHSH; CDR2 reads LQKENI. CDR3 size: 18 residues. The CDR3 nucleotides are TGTGCCAGCTCACCATCTCCGGGGTCCGGAAGGAGTAATGAAAAACTGTTTTTT. Translated: CASSPSPGSGRSNEKLFF. Variable domain in full (rest from reference TRBV18 and TRBJ1-4): NAGVMQNPRHLVRRRGQEARLRCSPMKGHSHVYWYRQLPEEGLKFMVYLQKENIIDESGMPKERFSAEFPKEGPSILRIQQVVRGDSAAYFCASSPSPGSGRSNEKLFFGSGTQLSVL.

The sample holds one count of this clone. The chain couples TRBV18 to TRBJ1-1; no clear D gene. V lost 2 bases to trimming and J lost 1 base, with 26 bases between them. Germline V gene data show CDR1 as KGHSH and CDR2 as LQKENI. This CDR3 has 20 amino acids. The CDR3 nucleotides are TGTGCCAGCTCACCATCGAGGGTTGCTGTGTCAACGAAAGGGAACACTGAAGCTTTCTTT. Encoded protein: CASSPSRVAVSTKGNTEAFF.

The DNA of the CDR3 is TGTGCCAGCAGTTACTCCGGCTTGGGGGCTAATCAGCCCCAGCATTTT. This translates into CASSYSGLGANQPQHF. The V call is TRBV6-7, the J call TRBJ1-5; possibly TRBD1 for D (6 bases). TRBV6-7 qualifies as an ORF whose function is uncertain. The CDR3 length is 16 residues. Between the trimmed V and J ends, which lost 0 bases and 4 bases, there was a span of 13 bases.

The chain uses TRBV11-2 and TRBJ2-7; D is perhaps TRBD2 (6 bases). The V end lost 1 base, the J end lost 3 bases, and 13 bases lay between the germline ends. Germline V gene lookup returns CDR1 SGHAT and CDR2 FQNNGV. The CDR3 runs to 15 residues. The CDR3 DNA follows: TGTGCCAGCAGCTTAGCTGGAGGGGCCCTCTACGAGCAGTACTTC. Its translation: CASSLAGGALYEQYF.

This sequence joins TRBV29-1 and TRBJ2-4; TRBD1 matches 8 bases. The CDR3 is 15 residues long. In germline, CDR1 is SQVTM, CDR2 ANQGSEA. Trimming cost V 7 bases and J 3 bases; bases outside gene matches: 11. The CDR3 nucleotides read TGCAGCGCTCAGGCGGACAGGGTTGTCAAAAACATTCAGTACTTC. Translating gives CSAQADRVVKNIQYF. The entire variable domain, with the rest obtained from reference TRBV29-1 and TRBJ2-4, is as follows: SAVISQKPSRDICQRGTSLTIQCQVDSQVTMMFWYRQQPGQSLTLIATANQGSEATYESGFVIDKFPISRPNLTFSTLTVSNMSPEDSSIYLCSAQADRVVKNIQYFGAGTRLSVL.

The chain combines TRBV19 with TRBJ2-3; TRBD1 aligns across 7 bases. Germline loops: CDR1 LNHDA, CDR2 SQIVND (reference sequence). This CDR3 spans 14 amino acids. V was pared by 8 bases and J by 1 base, with 6 bases of the junction left unmatched. Written as DNA, the CDR3 is TGTGCCAGTCACCGAGGGACAGGCACAGATACGCAGTATTTT. It encodes CASHRGTGTDTQYF.

The chain couples TRBV18 to TRBJ2-1; 7 nucleotides align to TRBD1. V lost 4 bases to trimming and J lost 3 bases; unmatched junction nucleotides: 6. CDR1 and CDR2 (germline): KGHSH, LQKENI. The CDR3 consists of 15 residues. CDR3 nucleotide sequence: TGTGCCAGCTCACAGGGACAGATCGTCTACAATGAGCAGTTCTTC. It codes for CASSQGQIVYNEQFF.

A single count supports this clone. The rearrangement uses TRBV30 and TRBJ1-1; possible D gene TRBD1, 5 bases. Between the trimmed V and J ends, which lost 3 bases and 4 bases, there was a span of 15 bases. The CDR3 spans 14 residues. Germline-derived CDR1 and CDR2 are GTSNPN and SVGIG (reference sequence). CDR3 sequence: CAWSPLGQGTEAFF. In DNA form, the CDR3 reads TGTGCCTGGAGCCCCCTGGGGCAGGGCACTGAAGCTTTCTTT.